The clone carrying this T cell receptor beta chain was counted between two and nine times. The target antigen is unknown. These data originate in a study of T-cell memory formation after mild COVID-19. After 5'RACE with constant-segment primers, TCR alpha and TCR beta cDNA libraries carrying sample barcodes and UMIs were obtained. TCRdb reprocessed the 5' RACE reads via MiXCR and lists one record per CDR3 protein. The sample records 200,000 to 250,000 distinct CDR3 sequences, about 9.2% being singletons. Whole-study results and caveats: Clones contracting over day 15 to 85 were CD4/CD8 balanced, with later expanders leaning CD4+.

The sample taken for sequencing was PBMCs or a T cell subset sorted from them (not recorded which). This clonotype was sampled from a man between 18 and 35 years old who had mild COVID-19 (a few samples of this study predate the infection). Cell type and time point are not known.

CDR3 coding DNA: TGTGCCAGCAGTTACTCGCTCGTCTTAGCAGCGAGATACGAGCAGTACTTC. The encoded protein is CASSYSLVLAARYEQYF. The chain combines TRBV6-2 or TRBV6-3 with TRBJ2-7; D uncertain. This CDR3 has 17 residues. The germline V gene has CDR1 MNHEY and CDR2 SVGEGT. Trimming cost V 0 bases and J 4 bases, with 19 bases left between them.